The clone carrying this TCR beta chain was detected only a few times. Produced via immunoSEQ multiplex PCR; TCRdb's table is partial and in-frame only. Among 130,000 or so clones listed, 84% were seen once. The sample belongs to a study of blood T cell repertoires in COVID-19. The germline V gene encodes CDR1 KGHSH and CDR2 LQKENI. Trimming stripped 1 base from V and 1 base from J, with 13 bases between. There are 16 residues in the CDR3. This chain joins TRBV18 and TRBJ1-1; perhaps TRBD1 as D (5 bases). Input material: peripheral blood. This clonotype was sampled from a woman aged 60 to 75 with acute or convalescent COVID-19. CDR3 in amino acids: CASSPQSGGANTEAFF. The CDR3 DNA is TGTGCCAGCTCACCACAAAGCGGGGGTGCGAACACTGAAGCTTTCTTT. The full variable domain, rest sourced from reference TRBV18 and TRBJ1-1, is NAGVMQNPRHLVRRRGQEARLRCSPMKGHSHVYWYRQLPEEGLKFMVYLQKENIIDESGMPKERFSAEFPKEGPSILRIQQVVRGDSAAYFCASSPQSGGANTEAFFGQGTRLTVV.